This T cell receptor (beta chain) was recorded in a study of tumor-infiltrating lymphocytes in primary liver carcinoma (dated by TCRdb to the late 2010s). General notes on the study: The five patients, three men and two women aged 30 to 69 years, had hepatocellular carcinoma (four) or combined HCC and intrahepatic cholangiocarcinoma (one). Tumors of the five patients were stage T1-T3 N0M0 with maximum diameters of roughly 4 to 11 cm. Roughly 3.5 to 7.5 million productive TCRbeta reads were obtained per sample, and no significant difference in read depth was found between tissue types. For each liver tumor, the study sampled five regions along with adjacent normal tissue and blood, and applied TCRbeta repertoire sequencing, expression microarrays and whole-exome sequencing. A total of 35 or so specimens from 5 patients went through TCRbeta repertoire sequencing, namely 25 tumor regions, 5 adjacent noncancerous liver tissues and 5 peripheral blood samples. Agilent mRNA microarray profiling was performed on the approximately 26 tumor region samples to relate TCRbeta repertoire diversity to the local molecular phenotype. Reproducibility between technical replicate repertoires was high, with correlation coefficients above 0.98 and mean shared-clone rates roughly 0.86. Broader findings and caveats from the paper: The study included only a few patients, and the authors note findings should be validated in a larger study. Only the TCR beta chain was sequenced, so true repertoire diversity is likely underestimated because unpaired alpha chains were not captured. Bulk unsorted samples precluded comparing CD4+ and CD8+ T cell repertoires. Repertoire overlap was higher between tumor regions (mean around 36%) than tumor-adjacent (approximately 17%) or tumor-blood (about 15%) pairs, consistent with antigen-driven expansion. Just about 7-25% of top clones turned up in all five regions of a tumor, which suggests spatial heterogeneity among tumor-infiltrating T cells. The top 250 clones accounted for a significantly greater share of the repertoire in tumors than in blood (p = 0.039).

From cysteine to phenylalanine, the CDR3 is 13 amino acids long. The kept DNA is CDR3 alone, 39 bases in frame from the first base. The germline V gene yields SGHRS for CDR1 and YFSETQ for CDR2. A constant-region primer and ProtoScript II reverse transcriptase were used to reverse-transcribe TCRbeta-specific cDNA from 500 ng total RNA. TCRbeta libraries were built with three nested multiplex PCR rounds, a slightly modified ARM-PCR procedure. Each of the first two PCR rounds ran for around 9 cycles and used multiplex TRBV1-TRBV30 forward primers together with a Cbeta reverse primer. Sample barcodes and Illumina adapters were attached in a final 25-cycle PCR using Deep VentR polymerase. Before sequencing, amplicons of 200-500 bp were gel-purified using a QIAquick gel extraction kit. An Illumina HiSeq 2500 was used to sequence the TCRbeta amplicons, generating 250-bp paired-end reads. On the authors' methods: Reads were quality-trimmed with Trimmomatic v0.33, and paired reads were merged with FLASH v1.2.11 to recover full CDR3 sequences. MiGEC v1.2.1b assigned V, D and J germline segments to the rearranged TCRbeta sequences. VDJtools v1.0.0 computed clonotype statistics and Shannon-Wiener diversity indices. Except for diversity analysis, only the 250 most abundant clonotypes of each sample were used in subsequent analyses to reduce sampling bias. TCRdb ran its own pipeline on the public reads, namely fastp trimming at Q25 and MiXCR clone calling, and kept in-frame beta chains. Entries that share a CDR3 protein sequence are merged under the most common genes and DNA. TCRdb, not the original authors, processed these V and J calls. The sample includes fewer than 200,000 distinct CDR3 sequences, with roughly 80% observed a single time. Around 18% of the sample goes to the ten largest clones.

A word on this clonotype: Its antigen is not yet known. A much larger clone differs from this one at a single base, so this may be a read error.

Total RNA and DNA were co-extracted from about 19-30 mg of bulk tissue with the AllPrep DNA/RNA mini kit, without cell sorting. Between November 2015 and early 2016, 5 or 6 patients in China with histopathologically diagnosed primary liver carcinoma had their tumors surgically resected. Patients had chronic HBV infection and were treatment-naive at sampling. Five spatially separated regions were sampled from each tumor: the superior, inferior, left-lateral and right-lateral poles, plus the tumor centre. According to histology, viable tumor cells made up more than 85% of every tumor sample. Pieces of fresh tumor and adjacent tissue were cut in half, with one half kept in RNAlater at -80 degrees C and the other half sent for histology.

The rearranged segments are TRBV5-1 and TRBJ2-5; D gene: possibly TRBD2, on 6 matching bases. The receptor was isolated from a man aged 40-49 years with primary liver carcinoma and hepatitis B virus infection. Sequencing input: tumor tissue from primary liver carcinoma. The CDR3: CTSSLGGQETQYF. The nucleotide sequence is TGCACCAGCAGCTTGGGGGGCCAAGAGACCCAGTACTTC.